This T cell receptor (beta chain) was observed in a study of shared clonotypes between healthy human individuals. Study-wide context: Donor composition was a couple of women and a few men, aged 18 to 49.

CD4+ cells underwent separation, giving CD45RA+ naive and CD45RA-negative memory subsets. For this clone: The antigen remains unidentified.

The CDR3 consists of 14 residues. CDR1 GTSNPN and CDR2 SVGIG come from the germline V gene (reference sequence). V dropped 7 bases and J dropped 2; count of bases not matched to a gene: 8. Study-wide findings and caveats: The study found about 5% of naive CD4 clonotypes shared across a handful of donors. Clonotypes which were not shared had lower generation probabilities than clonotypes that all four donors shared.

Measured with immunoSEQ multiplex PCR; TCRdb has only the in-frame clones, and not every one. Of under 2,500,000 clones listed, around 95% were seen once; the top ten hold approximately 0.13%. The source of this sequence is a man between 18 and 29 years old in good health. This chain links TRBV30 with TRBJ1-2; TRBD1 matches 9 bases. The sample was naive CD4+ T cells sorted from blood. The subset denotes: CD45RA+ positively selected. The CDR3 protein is CASSETGGNYGYTF. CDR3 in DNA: TGTGCCTCTTCAGAGACAGGGGGGAACTATGGCTACACCTTC.